The table lists the clone carrying this TCR beta chain with a few counts. The data were obtained in a study of CD8+ T cells in alopecia areata. Trimming took off 4 bases at V and 0 bases at J, with 14 bases between the two ends. This CDR3 has 16 amino acids. CDR1 SGHNT and CDR2 YENEEA come from the germline V gene. In each case, RNA was isolated and then reverse transcribed into cDNA as the sequencing template. Profiling relied on immunoSEQ multiplex PCR, and the TCRdb table lists in-frame clones only, not all of them. This table has about 260,000 clones, 60% appearing once. Treatment here: oral pan-JAK inhibitor, 5-10 mg twice daily.

The chain is built from TRBV11-3 and TRBJ2-3, with no clear D. This sequence was found in a human donor with alopecia areata. This specimen was CD4+ T cells sorted from blood, taken around week 54, from a patient treated with tofacitinib. CDR3 sequence reads: CASSSASPLSTDTQYF. CDR3 nucleotide sequence: TGTGCCAGCAGCTCCGCAAGTCCCCTTAGCACAGATACGCAGTATTTT. The whole variable domain, filled in from reference TRBV11-3 and TRBJ2-3, reads EAGVVQSPRYKIIEKKQPVAFWCNPISGHNTLYWYLQNLGQGPELLIRYENEEAVDDSQLPKDRFSAERLKGVDSTLKIQPAELGDSAVYLCASSSASPLSTDTQYFGPGTRLTVL.